The sequence of this TCR beta chain was determined in a study of blood T cell repertoires in COVID-19. About the study: Samples came from the United States, Italy and Spain, spanning acute and convalescent COVID-19. T cells, B-cell-depleted T cells, or PBMCs provided the cDNA or gDNA that served as material.

The CDR3 spans 14 residues. Germline loops: CDR1 SGHNT, CDR2 YYREEE (reference sequence). V lost 3 bases, J lost 2 bases, and 5 bases stayed unmatched. In the study's own analysis: Cell counts per sample came from amplifying reference gene primers. Generated by immunoSEQ multiplex PCR, the TCRdb table keeps only in-frame clones and is missing some. V and J calls and clone size follow that table, whereas D and trimming were derived from the DNA. The table lists just over 250,000 clones, about 87% of them singletons, with roughly 3.9% in the top ten. V usage is TRBV5-4 and J usage is TRBJ2-7, with 7 bases matching TRBD1. The source material was peripheral blood. The clonotype originates from a man aged 60 to 69 who had recovered from COVID-19. In DNA, the CDR3 is TGTGCCAGCAGCTCGAGGGGACAGCCCTACGAGCAGTACTTC. As protein: CASSSRGQPYEQYF. Full variable domain (remainder filled in from reference TRBV5-4 and TRBJ2-7): ETGVTQSPTHLIKTRGQQVTLRCSSQSGHNTVSWYQQALGQGPQFIFQYYREEENGRGNFPPRFSGLQFPNYSSELNVNALELDDSALYLCASSSRGQPYEQYFGPGTRLTVT.